This is a list of T cell receptor beta chains from one sample in a study of blood T cell repertoires in COVID-19. TCRdb's copy holds only in-frame clones and misses some; the assay was immunoSEQ multiplex PCR. The sample records roughly 230,000 clones, about 85% being singletons. The specimen sequenced was PBMCs or T cells enriched from blood (not recorded which). These receptors all come from a woman between 50 and 59 years old who had been exposed to COVID-19. Both conserved end residues are part of each CDR3. Each record gives: clone size, J gene, D gene, V gene, CDR3 DNA, CDR3 protein. A D gene is named only where the DNA matches it firmly. Some rows mark clone size as missing; the rest say once, few, many or name a class of expanded clone.

abundance: -; j_gene: TRBJ1-1; d_gene: -; v_gene: TRBV6-5; CDR3nt: TGTGCCAGCAGCCTTGCGGGCCAGCTGGCTGAAGCTTTCTTT; CDR3aa: CASSLAGQLAEAFF
abundance: -; j_gene: TRBJ1-1; d_gene: -; v_gene: TRBV28; CDR3nt: TGTGCCAGCAGTCCCGGAAGAGGACTGATCATGAACACTGAAGCTTTCTTT; CDR3aa: CASSPGRGLIMNTEAFF
abundance: -; j_gene: TRBJ1-1; d_gene: -; v_gene: TRBV6-5; CDR3nt: TGTGCCAGCAGTTATCTAGCCGGGAACACTGAAGCTTTCTTT; CDR3aa: CASSYLAGNTEAFF
abundance: -; j_gene: TRBJ2-1; d_gene: TRBD2; v_gene: TRBV5-4; CDR3nt: TGTGCCAGCAGCCTCCGGTTAATCCAGGGAGGGTACAATGAGCAGTTCTTC; CDR3aa: CASSLRLIQGGYNEQFF
abundance: -; j_gene: TRBJ1-5; d_gene: TRBD1; v_gene: TRBV18; CDR3nt: TGTGCCAGCTCACCACCGGGGGACAGGGGTGATCAGCCCCAGCATTTT; CDR3aa: CASSPPGDRGDQPQHF
abundance: few; j_gene: TRBJ1-4; d_gene: -; v_gene: TRBV20-1; CDR3nt: TGCAGTGCTAGTCGTGAAGGGAGTGAAAAACTGTTTTTT; CDR3aa: CSASREGSEKLFF
abundance: many; j_gene: TRBJ2-6; d_gene: -; v_gene: TRBV14; CDR3nt: TGTGCCAGCAGCCCCTGGGCAAGGCGTCTAGGGGGTGGGGCCAACGTCCTGACTTTC; CDR3aa: CASSPWARRLGGGANVLTF
abundance: -; j_gene: TRBJ1-5; d_gene: -; v_gene: TRBV7-2; CDR3nt: TGTGCCAGCAGCCCGAATCGGGGCAATCAGCCCCAGCATTTT; CDR3aa: CASSPNRGNQPQHF
abundance: -; j_gene: TRBJ1-4; d_gene: -; v_gene: TRBV25-1; CDR3nt: TGTGCCAGCAGTGAAGCGAAGGGAGCTGAAAAACTGTTTTTT; CDR3aa: CASSEAKGAEKLFF
abundance: -; j_gene: TRBJ2-5; d_gene: TRBD1; v_gene: TRBV7-2; CDR3nt: TGTGCCAGCAGCTTCACCCAGGGGGCAGGGACCCAGTACTTC; CDR3aa: CASSFTQGAGTQYF
abundance: -; j_gene: TRBJ2-7; d_gene: TRBD1; v_gene: TRBV18; CDR3nt: TGTGCCAGCTCACCACCGTCGACAGGGGGCATAAACGAGCAGTACTTC; CDR3aa: CASSPPSTGGINEQYF
abundance: -; j_gene: TRBJ1-5; d_gene: TRBD1; v_gene: TRBV6-2/TRBV6-3; CDR3nt: TGTGCCAGCAGCCGACCGACAGGGGTGAGCAATCAGCCCCAGCATTTT; CDR3aa: CASSRPTGVSNQPQHF
abundance: once; j_gene: TRBJ2-7; d_gene: TRBD1; v_gene: TRBV5-1; CDR3nt: TGCGCCAGCAGCCAGACCCCCGGGACAGGGAACGAGCAGTACTTC; CDR3aa: CASSQTPGTGNEQYF
abundance: -; j_gene: TRBJ2-5; d_gene: -; v_gene: TRBV6-5; CDR3nt: TGTGCCAGCAGTCCAACGGGGGAGACCCAGTACTTC; CDR3aa: CASSPTGETQYF
abundance: few; j_gene: TRBJ1-3; d_gene: TRBD1; v_gene: TRBV5-4; CDR3nt: TGTGCCAGCAGCTTGGGGGGGACAGGGAGCTCTGGAAACACCATATATTTT; CDR3aa: CASSLGGTGSSGNTIYF
abundance: few; j_gene: TRBJ1-2; d_gene: -; v_gene: TRBV5-1; CDR3nt: TGCGCCAGCAGCTTGGAGGTCAGGGGTTCCGACGGCTACACCTTC; CDR3aa: CASSLEVRGSDGYTF
abundance: -; j_gene: TRBJ1-1; d_gene: -; v_gene: TRBV11-2; CDR3nt: TGTGCCAGCAGCTTGAGTAATACTGAAGCTTTCTTT; CDR3aa: CASSLSNTEAFF
abundance: -; j_gene: TRBJ2-3; d_gene: -; v_gene: TRBV24-1; CDR3nt: TGTGCCACCAGTGATTTTGCAGGGAGCACAGATACGCAGTATTTT; CDR3aa: CATSDFAGSTDTQYF
abundance: -; j_gene: TRBJ1-3; d_gene: -; v_gene: TRBV5-1; CDR3nt: TGCGCCAGCAGCTTGGGTCTTGGAAACACCATATATTTT; CDR3aa: CASSLGLGNTIYF
abundance: -; j_gene: TRBJ1-1; d_gene: -; v_gene: TRBV14; CDR3nt: TGTGCCAGCAGCCGACGAAGGGGTCTCATGAACACTGAAGCTTTCTTT; CDR3aa: CASSRRRGLMNTEAFF
abundance: -; j_gene: TRBJ2-1; d_gene: -; v_gene: TRBV29-1; CDR3nt: TGCAGCGTTGAGGGAGGTCCCTCCTACAATGAGCAGTTCTTC; CDR3aa: CSVEGGPSYNEQFF
abundance: -; j_gene: TRBJ1-5; d_gene: TRBD1; v_gene: TRBV27; CDR3nt: TGTGCCAGCAGCTCCGGGACAGGGGAACAGCCCCAGCATTTT; CDR3aa: CASSSGTGEQPQHF
abundance: -; j_gene: TRBJ2-1; d_gene: -; v_gene: TRBV21-1; CDR3nt: TGTGCCAGCAGTCGACAGGGGGTTACGAATGAGCAGTTCTTC; CDR3aa: CASSRQGVTNEQFF
abundance: few; j_gene: TRBJ1-3; d_gene: -; v_gene: TRBV2; CDR3nt: TGTGCCAGCTCTGGGCGAAACACCATATATTTT; CDR3aa: CASSGRNTIYF
abundance: -; j_gene: TRBJ2-3; d_gene: TRBD1; v_gene: TRBV19; CDR3nt: TGTGCCAGTAACCCGGACAGGGGGGGAGATACGCAGTATTTT; CDR3aa: CASNPDRGGDTQYF
abundance: -; j_gene: TRBJ1-4; d_gene: TRBD1; v_gene: TRBV28; CDR3nt: TGTGCCAGCACCTTAACAGGGGACGAAAAACTGTTTTTT; CDR3aa: CASTLTGDEKLFF
abundance: once; j_gene: TRBJ1-6; d_gene: -; v_gene: TRBV6-2/TRBV6-3; CDR3nt: TGTGCCAGCAGTTACGGTACTCGTACGAATTCACCCCTCCACTTT; CDR3aa: CASSYGTRTNSPLHF
abundance: -; j_gene: TRBJ2-2; d_gene: -; v_gene: TRBV2; CDR3nt: TGTGCCAGCACCGAAAGGGGGGGGACCGGGGAGCTGTTTTTT; CDR3aa: CASTERGGTGELFF
abundance: once; j_gene: TRBJ2-6; d_gene: TRBD1; v_gene: TRBV9; CDR3nt: TGTGCCAGCAGCCCCCATAGGGGACAGACTAAAATTTTCTCTGGGGCCAACGTCCTGACTTTC; CDR3aa: CASSPHRGQTKIFSGANVLTF
abundance: once; j_gene: TRBJ2-5; d_gene: -; v_gene: TRBV10-3; CDR3nt: TGTGCCATCTCCCCCCCTCCCGGACAGCGGGGAGGCGAGACCCAGTACTTC; CDR3aa: CAISPPPGQRGGETQYF
abundance: -; j_gene: TRBJ2-5; d_gene: -; v_gene: TRBV10-3; CDR3nt: TGTGCCATCAGCGAGGGGGAGGAGACCCAGTACTTC; CDR3aa: CAISEGEETQYF
abundance: -; j_gene: TRBJ1-2; d_gene: -; v_gene: TRBV29-1; CDR3nt: TGCAGCGTACTTTGGTTGAGAGGTGACTATGGCTACACCTTC; CDR3aa: CSVLWLRGDYGYTF
abundance: -; j_gene: TRBJ2-7; d_gene: -; v_gene: TRBV28; CDR3nt: TGTGCCAGCAGCCCCGAAAGGGGTGCTTCCGAGCAGTACTTC; CDR3aa: CASSPERGASEQYF
abundance: -; j_gene: TRBJ1-1; d_gene: TRBD1; v_gene: TRBV7-8; CDR3nt: TGTGCCAGCAGCTTAGGTACCCCGGGACAGGGAAATGCTTTCTTT; CDR3aa: CASSLGTPGQGNAFF
abundance: -; j_gene: TRBJ2-7; d_gene: -; v_gene: TRBV6-2/TRBV6-3; CDR3nt: TGTGCCAGCAGTTACGCCACCGGGATGGACGAGCAGTACTTC; CDR3aa: CASSYATGMDEQYF
abundance: -; j_gene: TRBJ2-5; d_gene: TRBD2; v_gene: TRBV7-2; CDR3nt: TGTGCCAGCAGCCAAGGACTAGGGCGGGAGACCCAGTACTTC; CDR3aa: CASSQGLGRETQYF
abundance: once; j_gene: TRBJ2-5; d_gene: -; v_gene: TRBV5-5; CDR3nt: TGTGCCAGCAGCTCGTTAACAGGGTTGGGAGAGACCCAGTACTTC; CDR3aa: CASSSLTGLGETQYF
abundance: few; j_gene: TRBJ1-1; d_gene: -; v_gene: TRBV7-9; CDR3nt: TGTGCCAGCAGCTTAGGCGGGGTGAACACTGAAGCTTTCTTT; CDR3aa: CASSLGGVNTEAFF
abundance: -; j_gene: TRBJ1-2; d_gene: -; v_gene: TRBV18; CDR3nt: TGTGCCAGCTCCCCGGACAGCCCAACCTATGGCTACACCTTC; CDR3aa: CASSPDSPTYGYTF
abundance: few; j_gene: TRBJ2-7; d_gene: TRBD1; v_gene: TRBV2; CDR3nt: TGTGCCAGCACGGGACAGGGAAGGGACCAGACCTACGAGCAGTACTTC; CDR3aa: CASTGQGRDQTYEQYF
abundance: -; j_gene: TRBJ1-4; d_gene: -; v_gene: TRBV21-1; CDR3nt: TGTGCCAGCAGCACGAAGGGCAGGGGGAATGAAAAACTGTTTTTT; CDR3aa: CASSTKGRGNEKLFF
abundance: -; j_gene: TRBJ2-1; d_gene: -; v_gene: TRBV30; CDR3nt: TGTGCCTCCCAAGACAGGAGGAAGTACAATGAGCAGTTCTTC; CDR3aa: CASQDRRKYNEQFF
abundance: few; j_gene: TRBJ2-1; d_gene: -; v_gene: TRBV12-5; CDR3nt: TGTGCTAGTGGTTTGGTACCGGTCTACAATGAGCAGTTCTTC; CDR3aa: CASGLVPVYNEQFF
abundance: once; j_gene: TRBJ1-4; d_gene: -; v_gene: TRBV15; CDR3nt: TGTGCCACCACCATTCGCCAGGGTCCTAATGAAAAACTGTTTTTT; CDR3aa: CATTIRQGPNEKLFF
abundance: -; j_gene: TRBJ2-1; d_gene: TRBD2; v_gene: TRBV19; CDR3nt: TGTGCCAGTAGTTTGCGGGGGGGACGCAATGAGCAGTTCTTC; CDR3aa: CASSLRGGRNEQFF
abundance: -; j_gene: TRBJ2-1; d_gene: -; v_gene: TRBV24-1; CDR3nt: TGTGCCACCAGTGCCCCTGGACAGGACTACTACAATGAGCAGTTCTTC; CDR3aa: CATSAPGQDYYNEQFF
abundance: -; j_gene: TRBJ2-7; d_gene: TRBD2; v_gene: TRBV7-2; CDR3nt: TGTGCCAGCAGCTTAGAAGGGACTAGGCACGAGCAGTACTTC; CDR3aa: CASSLEGTRHEQYF
abundance: -; j_gene: TRBJ2-3; d_gene: TRBD2; v_gene: TRBV24-1; CDR3nt: TGTGCCACCAGTGATCGGGGGGGACCCAGCACAGATACGCAGTATTTT; CDR3aa: CATSDRGGPSTDTQYF
abundance: -; j_gene: TRBJ2-1; d_gene: TRBD2; v_gene: TRBV3-1/TRBV3-2; CDR3nt: TGTGCCAGCAGCCCCACTCTAGCGGGGGGGCCTGGTGAGCAGTTCTTC; CDR3aa: CASSPTLAGGPGEQFF
abundance: -; j_gene: TRBJ2-6; d_gene: TRBD2; v_gene: TRBV7-3; CDR3nt: TGTGCCAGCAGCCTTAGCGGGGGGGCCTGGGCCAACGTCCTGACTTTC; CDR3aa: CASSLSGGAWANVLTF
abundance: -; j_gene: TRBJ1-5; d_gene: TRBD1; v_gene: TRBV6-6; CDR3nt: TGTGCCAGCAGCTACGACGACAGGGGGACTCAGCCCCAGCATTTT; CDR3aa: CASSYDDRGTQPQHF